The 30 T cell receptor beta chains listed next were all sequenced from one sample in a study of blood T cells in healthy people across ages. The use of a sample-barcoded 5' primer and a J-beta primer mix characterized a second PCR of roughly 6 to 11 cycles. TCRdb independently ran MiXCR on the 5' RACE reads; one entry per CDR3 protein. In the table there are 730,000 or so distinct CDR3 sequences, roughly 45% of which are singletons. Sequencing used blood. These receptors came from a woman aged 60 to 75 in good health.

This clonotype was detected many times. This chain uses TRBV4-2 with TRBJ2-3, with D perhaps TRBD2 (5 bases). Germline-derived CDR1 and CDR2 are LGHNA and YNFKEQ. CDR3 size: 16 residues. The germline V and J ends were trimmed by 1 base and 2 bases, with 13 bases remaining between them. The CDR3 region has the DNA TGTGCCAGCAGCCAAGGAAGGAGCGGATTCACAGATACGCAGTATTTT. Protein sequence: CASSQGRSGFTDTQYF.

Points on this clonotype: A much larger clone sits a single nucleotide away, making a read error possible. The chain links TRBV5-1 to TRBJ2-1, with 10 bases aligning to TRBD1. The germline gives CDR1 SGHRS, CDR2 YFSETQ. V shed 4 bases, J shed 8 bases, and the junction held 6 bases outside the gene matches. The CDR3 has 14 residues. As DNA, the CDR3 is TGCGCCAGCAGCGTGGGACAGGGGCCGGATGAGCAGTTCTTC. It encodes CASSVGQGPDEQFF.

This clonotype was counted a few times. V and J are TRBV9 and TRBJ1-6; 8 bases align to TRBD1. The ends lost 3 bases at V and 7 bases at J; junction bases unmatched: 3. Germline-derived CDR1 and CDR2 are SGDLS and YYNGEE. The CDR3 contains 14 residues. This chain's CDR3 is CASSGGTGNSPLHF. CDR3 DNA sequence: TGTGCCAGCAGCGGTGGGACAGGAAATTCACCCCTCCACTTT.

This rearrangement joins TRBV4-2 to TRBJ2-2, with 10 bases matching TRBD2. The CDR3 contains 16 residues. Germline trimming cut 4 bases from V and 3 bases from J; bases unmatched to any gene: 5. CDR1 is LGHNA, CDR2 YNFKEQ, per germline. CDR3 bases: TGTGCCAGCAGCCTAACTAGCGGGGCATACACCGGGGAGCTGTTTTTT. Amino acids: CASSLTSGAYTGELFF.

The chain couples TRBV25-1 to TRBJ2-5, with 8 nucleotides matching TRBD2. CDR1 MGHDK and CDR2 SYGVNS come from the germline V gene. The CDR3 length is 14 residues. The V and J ends lost 2 bases and 4 bases, in that order; junction bases with no gene match: 3. This CDR3 reads CASSETGRGETQYF. The CDR3, as DNA: TGTGCCAGCAGTGAAACCGGGAGGGGAGAGACCCAGTACTTC.

The chain carries TRBV4-2 and TRBJ1-2, with D perhaps matching TRBD1 (5 bases). The ends were cut back, 0 bases at V and 3 bases at J, with 11 bases in the middle. Looked up from germline, CDR1 is LGHNA and CDR2 is YNFKEQ. The CDR3 sequence is 15 residues long. CDR3 region: CASSQEGQTYYGYTF. The CDR3 nucleotides read TGTGCCAGCAGCCAAGAGGGGCAGACCTACTATGGCTACACCTTC.

V gene TRBV6-1 combines with J gene TRBJ1-5; unclear D gene. Germline lookup yields CDR1 MNHNS and CDR2 SASEGT. This CDR3 is 15 amino acids long. Trimming took off 2 bases at V and 2 bases at J, with 10 bases between the two ends. This chain's CDR3 is CASSEQRQGNQPQHF. CDR3 coding DNA: TGTGCCAGCAGTGAACAGAGGCAGGGCAATCAGCCCCAGCATTTT.

V gene TRBV20-1 combines with J gene TRBJ2-3; tentative D call: TRBD1 (5 bases). The CDR3 consists of 12 residues. The V end lost 3 bases, the J end lost 3 bases, and 7 bases lay between the germline ends. Looked up from germline, CDR1 is DFQATT and CDR2 is SNEGSKA (reference sequence). CDR3 amino acids: CSASRVTDTQYF. The CDR3 DNA reads as TGCAGTGCTAGCAGGGTGACAGATACGCAGTATTTT.

The sample holds a few counts of this clonotype. J is TRBJ1-6 and V is TRBV7-9; D remains unclear. This CDR3 is built from 13 residues. Between the trimmed V and J ends, which lost 7 bases and 7 bases, there was a span of 11 bases. The germline V gene has CDR1 SEHNR and CDR2 FQNEAQ (reference sequence). This CDR3 reads CASNQDGNSPLHF. The CDR3 nucleotides read TGTGCCAGCAACCAGGACGGGAATTCACCCCTCCACTTT. The complete variable domain, with remaining parts taken from reference TRBV7-9 and TRBJ1-6, reads DTGVSQNPRHKITKRGQNVTFRCDPISEHNRLYWYRQTLGQGPEFLTYFQNEAQLEKSRLLSDRFSAERPKGSFSTLEIQRTEQGDSAMYLCASNQDGNSPLHFGNGTRLTVT.

V gene TRBV6-5 combines with J gene TRBJ2-3; unclear D gene. V was trimmed by 0 bases and J by 1 base, leaving 11 bases between them. Germline CDR1 is MNHEY and CDR2 is SVGAGI. The CDR3 has 16 amino acids. The CDR3 bases are TGTGCCAGCAGTTACTCGACACCCAGACGCACAGATACGCAGTATTTT. Translated: CASSYSTPRRTDTQYF.

On this clonotype itself: The junction does not match germline at one end; this may be a read error. The rearrangement links TRBV27 to TRBJ2-3, with 14 bases matching TRBD2. The CDR3 runs to 18 residues. CDR1 is MNHEY and CDR2 is SMNVEV in the germline V gene (reference sequence). CDR3 DNA sequence: TGTGCCAGCAGTACCCTCCCCGGGACTAGCGGGAGACTAGATACACAGTATTTT. It translates to CASSTLPGTSGRLDTQYF.

CDR3 coding DNA: TGTGCCAGTCGCACAGGGACAGGAAGCACTGAAGCTTTCTTT. As protein: CASRTGTGSTEAFF. The V gene is TRBV14, the J gene TRBJ1-1; TRBD1 aligns across 8 bases. The CDR3 is made up of 14 amino acids. The junction had 10 bases not matched to a gene; V was cut back by 9 bases and J by 4 bases. Per germline, CDR1 SGHDN and CDR2 FVKESK. The variable domain in full, completed from reference TRBV14 and TRBJ1-1, reads EAGVTQFPSHSVIEKGQTVTLRCDPISGHDNLYWYRRVMGKEIKFLLHFVKESKQDESGMPNNRFLAERTGGTYSTLKVQPAELEDSGVYFCASRTGTGSTEAFFGQGTRLTVV.

The chain recombines TRBV20-1 with TRBJ2-4, with 7 bases matching TRBD1. There are 13 residues in the CDR3. V shed 4 bases, J shed 13 bases, and the junction held 13 bases outside the gene matches. Germline values: CDR1 DFQATT, CDR2 SNEGSKA (reference sequence). CDR3 sequence (DNA): TGCAGTGCTACGACAGGGATCGGCTACGGGCAGTACTTC. It yields the protein CSATTGIGYGQYF.

This clonotype was picked up a small number of times. The V gene is TRBV12-3 or TRBV12-4, the J gene TRBJ2-7; D gene uncertain. This CDR3 is 15 amino acids long. Deletions cut 6 bases from V and 2 bases from J, with 17 bases between. The CDR3 spells CASSPPGLGTYEQYF. As DNA, the CDR3 is TGTGCCAGCAGCCCCCCAGGTCTGGGAACCTACGAGCAGTACTTC.

In nucleotides, the CDR3 is TGCGCCAGCCAAGAAGCGGGCACAGATACGCAGTATTTT. It translates to CASQEAGTDTQYF. The rearrangement links TRBV10-1 to TRBJ2-3; possibly TRBD2 for D (5 bases). This CDR3 comprises 13 residues. V gave up 8 bases and J gave up 1 base, with 10 bases separating them. Germline CDR1 WNHNN, CDR2 SYGVQD (reference sequence).

The genes are TRBV20-1 and TRBJ2-1; D perhaps matches TRBD2 (6 bases). This CDR3 has 13 amino acids. Germline CDR1 DFQATT, CDR2 SNEGSKA (reference sequence). V was pared by 5 bases and J by 7 bases, with 15 bases between. For the CDR3, the DNA is TGCAGTGCTCCTGCCGGGAGAGGGAATGAGCAGTTCTTC. It translates to CSAPAGRGNEQFF.

CDR3 sequence (DNA): TGTGCCAGCAGCTCAAACCAGGGACTAGCGGTAACAGATACGCAGTATTTT. Translated, it gives CASSSNQGLAVTDTQYF. V and J are TRBV7-6 and TRBJ2-3, with 11 bases fitting TRBD2. Germline trimming cut 4 bases from V and 3 bases from J; bases unmatched to any gene: 9. The CDR3 length is 17 residues. The germline V gene has CDR1 SGHVS and CDR2 FNYEAQ.

This clonotype was seen more than once but under ten times. The chain couples TRBV7-8 to TRBJ2-3; perhaps TRBD2 as D (5 bases). Between the trimmed V and J ends, which lost 5 bases and 4 bases, there was a span of 10 bases. The CDR3 covers 13 residues. Germline V gives CDR1 SGHVS, CDR2 FQNEAQ. CDR3 sequence reads: CASSVFGADTQYF. CDR3 in DNA: TGTGCCAGCAGCGTATTCGGGGCAGATACGCAGTATTTT.

This chain connects TRBV10-2 to TRBJ2-3; TRBD2 matches at 13 bases. The germline gives CDR1 WSHSY, CDR2 SAAADI. V lost 7 bases and J lost 3; bases outside the gene matches: 4. The CDR3 spans 15 residues. CDR3 nucleotide sequence: TGCGCCAGCACTAAGACTAGCGGGGGGACAGATACGCAGTATTTT. Translating it yields CASTKTSGGTDTQYF.

There are a few counts of this clonotype. This may arise from a read error, as a much more abundant clone is one base away. In DNA form, the CDR3 reads TGTGCCAGCAGTTTAGGACAGGGACGGCAGTACTTC. Its protein product is CASSLGQGRQYF. The chain joins TRBV12-3 or TRBV12-4 to TRBJ2-7; 7 bases align to TRBD1. J gave up 9 bases and V 1 base, and 3 bases lay outside the gene matches. The CDR3 totals 12 residues.

This clonotype was observed many times. The gene calls are TRBV6-2 or TRBV6-3 and TRBJ2-1, with D perhaps TRBD2 (5 bases). The germline CDR1 and CDR2 sequences are MNHEY and SVGEGT. The CDR3 runs 13 residues. V lost 4 bases, J lost 8 bases, and 12 bases lay in between. This chain's CDR3 is CASSFSTKDEQFF. The CDR3 nucleotides are TGTGCCAGCAGTTTCTCGACTAAGGATGAGCAGTTCTTC.

This clonotype was observed once. The genes are TRBV4-2 and TRBJ2-2, with 7 bases matching TRBD1. The germline CDR1 and CDR2 sequences are LGHNA and YNFKEQ. The CDR3 consists of 16 residues. V trimming: 0 bases; J trimming: 6 bases; junction bases outside the gene matches: 7. The DNA for the CDR3 is TGTGCCAGCAGCCAAGATTGGCAGGGGGTACCCGGGGAGCTGTTTTTT. The encoded protein is CASSQDWQGVPGELFF.

This clonotype turned up a few times. The chain recombines TRBV29-1 with TRBJ1-1; 9 bases match TRBD1. This CDR3 has 14 amino acids. CDR1 SQVTM and CDR2 ANQGSEA come from the germline V gene. With 1 base clipped from V and 6 bases from J, the junction kept 6 bases outside the gene matches. CDR3 region: CSVEVTGGRAEAFF. The CDR3 nucleotides are TGCAGCGTTGAAGTAACAGGGGGCAGAGCTGAAGCTTTCTTT.

The chain carries TRBV7-3 and TRBJ2-3, with 10 bases aligning to TRBD1. Germline-derived CDR1 and CDR2 are SGHTA and FQGTGA. J gave up 5 bases and V 4 bases, and 9 bases lay outside the gene matches. The length of the CDR3 is 16 residues. The CDR3 loop reads CASSSAPGQGRDTQYF. CDR3 bases: TGTGCCAGCAGCTCTGCGCCGGGACAGGGGAGAGATACGCAGTATTTT.

About this clonotype: One end of the junction fails to match germline, which may point to a read error. The chain has TRBV13 and TRBJ1-6; 8 bases are shared with TRBD1. CDR3 length: 15 residues. The germline CDR1 and CDR2 sequences are PRHDT and FYEKMQ (reference sequence). The CDR3 loop is CASSFRGQGNSSLHF. The CDR3 DNA follows: TGTGCCAGCAGCTTTCGAGGACAGGGTAATTCATCCCTCCACTTT.

This clonotype occurred many times. The chain employs TRBV12-3 or TRBV12-4 and TRBJ2-1, with 9 bases fitting TRBD2. With 5 bases clipped from V and 9 bases from J, the junction kept 8 bases outside the gene matches. The CDR3 spans 14 residues. CDR3 protein: CASSPSGTQSEQFF. CDR3 in DNA: TGTGCCAGCAGTCCTAGCGGGACCCAGTCTGAGCAGTTCTTC.

In its sample, this clonotype was seen a few times. This chain connects TRBV9 to TRBJ2-3; no clear D. Trimming took 1 base from V and 2 from J, leaving 8 bases between them. Looked up from germline, CDR1 is SGDLS and CDR2 is YYNGEE. This CDR3 is built from 14 residues. CDR3 in DNA: TGTGCCAGCAGCGTACGCCCGAACACAGATACGCAGTATTTT. It codes for CASSVRPNTDTQYF.

The V gene is TRBV9, the J gene TRBJ2-5; possibly TRBD2 for D (7 bases). TRBJ2-4 matches the DNA end more closely, so the J call is doubtful. Germline values: CDR1 SGDLS, CDR2 YYNGEE. This CDR3 has 15 amino acids. Here the CDR3 DNA reads TGTGCCAGCAGCGTAGACCGCGGGGGCCAGGACATTCAGTACTTC. Protein product: CASSVDRGGQDIQYF.

This sequence joins TRBV7-8 and TRBJ1-1, with D possibly matching TRBD1 (6 bases). The ends were cut back, 6 bases at V and 0 bases at J, with 11 bases in the middle. The length of the CDR3 is 14 residues. CDR1 is SGHVS, CDR2 FQNEAQ, per germline. Written as DNA, the CDR3 is TGTGCCAGCAGTCCAGGGGCGTTGAACACTGAAGCTTTCTTT. As protein: CASSPGALNTEAFF. Combining the CDR3 with reference TRBV7-8 and TRBJ1-1 gives the whole variable domain GAGVSQSPRYKVAKRGQDVALRCDPISGHVSLFWYQQALGQGPEFLTYFQNEAQLDKSGLPSDRFFAERPEGSVSTLKIQRTQQEDSAVYLCASSPGALNTEAFFGQGTRLTVV.

This clonotype was detected only once. V gene TRBV5-1 combines with J gene TRBJ2-3, with no clear D. The CDR3 spans 15 residues. CDR1 SGHRS and CDR2 YFSETQ come from the germline V gene. V dropped 5 bases and J dropped 2 bases, with 15 bases sitting between them. The CDR3 DNA sequence: TGCGCCAGCAGTGGGATAAGGGCCCTCACAGATACGCAGTATTTT. Protein product: CASSGIRALTDTQYF.